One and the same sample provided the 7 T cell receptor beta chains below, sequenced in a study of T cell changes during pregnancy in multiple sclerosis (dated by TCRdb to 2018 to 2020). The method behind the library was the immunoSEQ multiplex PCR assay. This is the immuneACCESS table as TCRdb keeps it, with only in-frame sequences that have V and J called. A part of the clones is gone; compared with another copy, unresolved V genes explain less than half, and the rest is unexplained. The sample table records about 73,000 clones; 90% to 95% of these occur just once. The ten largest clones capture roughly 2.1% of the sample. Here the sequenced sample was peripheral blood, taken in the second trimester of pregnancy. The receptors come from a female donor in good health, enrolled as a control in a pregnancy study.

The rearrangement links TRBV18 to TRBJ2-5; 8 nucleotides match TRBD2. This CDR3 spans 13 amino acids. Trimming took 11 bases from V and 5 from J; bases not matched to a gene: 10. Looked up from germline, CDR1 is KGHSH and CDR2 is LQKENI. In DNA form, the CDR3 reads TGTGCCGTACCGCGGGGGGCCGATGAGACCCAGTACTTC. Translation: CAVPRGADETQYF.

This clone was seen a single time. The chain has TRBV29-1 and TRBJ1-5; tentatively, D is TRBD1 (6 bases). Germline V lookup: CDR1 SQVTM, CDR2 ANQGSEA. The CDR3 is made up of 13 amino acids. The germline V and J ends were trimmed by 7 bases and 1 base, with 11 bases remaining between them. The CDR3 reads CSDPRGSNQPQHF. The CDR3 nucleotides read TGCAGCGACCCCAGGGGAAGCAATCAGCCCCAGCATTTT. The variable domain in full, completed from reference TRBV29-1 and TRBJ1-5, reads SAVISQKPSRDICQRGTSLTIQCQVDSQVTMMFWYRQQPGQSLTLIATANQGSEATYESGFVIDKFPISRPNLTFSTLTVSNMSPEDSSIYLCSDPRGSNQPQHFGDGTRLSIL.

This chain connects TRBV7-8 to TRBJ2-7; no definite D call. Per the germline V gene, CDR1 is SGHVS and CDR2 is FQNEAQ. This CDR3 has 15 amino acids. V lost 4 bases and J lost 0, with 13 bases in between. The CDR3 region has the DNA TGTGCCAGCAGCTCTTACCACGACACCTCCTACGAGCAGTACTTC. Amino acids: CASSSYHDTSYEQYF.

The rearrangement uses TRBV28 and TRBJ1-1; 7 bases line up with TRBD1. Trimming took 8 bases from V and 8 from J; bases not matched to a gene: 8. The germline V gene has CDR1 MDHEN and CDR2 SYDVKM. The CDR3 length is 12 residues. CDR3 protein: CASAQGQREAFF. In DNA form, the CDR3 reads TGTGCCAGCGCACAGGGGCAACGGGAAGCTTTCTTT.

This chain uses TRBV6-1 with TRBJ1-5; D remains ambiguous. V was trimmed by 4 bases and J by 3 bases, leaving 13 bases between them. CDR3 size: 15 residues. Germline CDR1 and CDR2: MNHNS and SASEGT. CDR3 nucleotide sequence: TGTGCCAGCAGTGGGGAGAGGGCTTCCAATCAGCCCCAGCATTTT. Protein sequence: CASSGERASNQPQHF.

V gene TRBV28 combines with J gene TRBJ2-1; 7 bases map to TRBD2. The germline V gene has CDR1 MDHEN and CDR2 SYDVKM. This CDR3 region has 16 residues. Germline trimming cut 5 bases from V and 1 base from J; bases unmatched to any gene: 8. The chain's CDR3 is CASSASGVGSYNEQFF. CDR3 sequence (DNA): TGTGCCAGCAGTGCGAGCGGGGTTGGGTCCTACAATGAGCAGTTCTTC.

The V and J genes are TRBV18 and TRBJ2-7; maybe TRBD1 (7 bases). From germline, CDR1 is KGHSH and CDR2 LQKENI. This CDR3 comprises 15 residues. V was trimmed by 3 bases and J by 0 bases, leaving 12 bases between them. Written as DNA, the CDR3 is TGTGCCAGCTCACCCGGGGGACAGTCCTCCTACGAGCAGTACTTC. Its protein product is CASSPGGQSSYEQYF.